The 8 T cell receptor beta chains given below trace back to one sample, sequenced in a study of cytomegalovirus exposure and HLA in healthy donors. It was with 60 Vbeta and 13 Jbeta primers that the PCR ran. Generated by immunoSEQ multiplex PCR, the TCRdb table keeps only in-frame clones and is missing some. The sample has roughly 120,000 clones. The source material was PBMCs. These receptor sequences come from a man between 18 and 35 years old in good health and CMV-seronegative.

This rearrangement joins TRBV10-2 to TRBJ1-1, with D possibly being TRBD1 (5 bases). The CDR3 length is 13 residues. V gave up 6 bases and J gave up 4 bases, with 12 bases separating them. Germline V gene lookup returns CDR1 WSHSY and CDR2 SAAADI. CDR3: CASRLTGGTEAFF. As DNA, the CDR3 is TGCGCCAGCAGACTGACCGGGGGCACTGAAGCTTTCTTT.

This chain joins TRBV6-5 and TRBJ2-5; 9 positions match TRBD1. The J call may be incorrect, as the DNA end agrees better with TRBJ2-7. Germline assignment: CDR1 MNHEY and CDR2 SVGAGI. The CDR3 extends over 15 amino acids. The CDR3 coding sequence is TGTGCCAGCAGCCCCCGGGACAGGGTCTCCTACGAGCAGTACTTC. Residues: CASSPRDRVSYEQYF.

V gene TRBV11-2 combines with J gene TRBJ1-4, with 7 bases fitting TRBD1. V was pared by 1 base and J by 2 bases, with 7 bases of the junction left unmatched. The CDR3 covers 17 residues. The germline CDR1 and CDR2 sequences are SGHAT and FQNNGV. The CDR3 loop reads CASSLGPGGSTNEKLFF. Written as DNA, the CDR3 is TGTGCCAGCAGCTTAGGGCCAGGGGGATCCACTAATGAAAAACTGTTTTTT.

This rearrangement joins TRBV10-3 to TRBJ2-7; D gene uncertain. CDR3 length: 13 amino acids. In germline, CDR1 is ENHRY, CDR2 SYGVKD. Trimming removed 4 bases from V and 3 bases from J, with 10 bases in between. DNA for the CDR3: TGTGCCATCAGTGTTAGCCTGAGCTACGAGCAGTACTTC. Encoded protein: CAISVSLSYEQYF.

V gene TRBV7-6 combines with J gene TRBJ2-1; TRBD1 might be the D (5 bases). Between the trimmed V and J ends, which lost 5 bases and 7 bases, there was a span of 18 bases. Germline V gene lookup returns CDR1 SGHVS and CDR2 FNYEAQ. This CDR3 spans 15 amino acids. The CDR3 sequence is CASSPSGARANEQFF. CDR3 in DNA: TGTGCCAGCAGCCCTTCAGGCGCCAGGGCGAATGAGCAGTTCTTC.

The chain uses TRBV19 and TRBJ2-7, with TRBD1 identical over 8 bases. The length of the CDR3 is 13 residues. Trimming at V came to 5 bases and at J to 3 bases, leaving 3 bases not matched to a gene. CDR1 is LNHDA and CDR2 is SQIVND in the germline V gene (reference sequence). DNA of the CDR3: TGTGCCAGTAGTCGCACAGGGGGCTACGAGCAGTACTTC. It encodes CASSRTGGYEQYF.

The chain recombines TRBV7-3 with TRBJ2-5; tentative D call: TRBD1 (5 bases). Trimming took 5 bases from V and 2 from J, leaving 9 bases between them. CDR3 length: 13 amino acids. Germline-derived CDR1 and CDR2 are SGHTA and FQGTGA. DNA for the CDR3: TGTGCCAGCAGCATCAACAGGCAAGAGACCCAGTACTTC. Its protein product is CASSINRQETQYF.

The chain is built from TRBV18 and TRBJ1-5; unclear D gene. The germline CDR1 and CDR2 sequences are KGHSH and LQKENI. This CDR3 comprises 14 residues. The V end was cut by 2 bases, the J end by 4 bases, with 9 bases between. Here the CDR3 reads CASSPERLNQPQHF. In nucleotides, the CDR3 is TGTGCCAGCTCACCAGAACGGTTGAATCAGCCCCAGCATTTT.